The clone carrying this T cell receptor beta chain showed up many times. What it binds is not known. RNA transcripts served as the template for amplifying TCR beta CDR3 regions. The HTBI primer set served for first-round RT-PCR of the TCR CDR3. Using its own MiXCR run on the multiplex PCR reads, TCRdb lists one record per CDR3 protein. The data show 500,000 to 600,000 distinct CDR3 sequences, around 42% seen once. The source of the sample is a study of T cells in Graves' hyperthyroidism and ophthalmopathy. Findings and caveats of the study: In simple terms, a model built on 13 V-J features told ophthalmopathy apart from stable hyperthyroidism. In the blood, most expanded thyroid clonotypes above 0.001 appeared as well.

The ends were cut back, 1 base at V and 2 bases at J, with 17 bases in the middle. In germline, CDR1 is SGHTA, CDR2 FQGNSA. The CDR3 is made up of 17 amino acids. The origin of this receptor is a woman aged 18-35 years with Graves' hyperthyroidism. This chain links TRBV7-2 with TRBJ2-5; a weak D match, TRBD1 (7 bases). The material sequenced was peripheral blood or thyroid tissue (not recorded which). The CDR3 reads CASSLVRAGGWQETQYF. The CDR3 DNA follows: TGTGCCAGCAGCTTAGTCAGGGCAGGGGGGTGGCAAGAGACCCAGTACTTC.